The clone carrying this TCR beta chain came up once. Treatment here: randomized to nivolumab then ipilimumab (arm A) or the reverse (arm B). From thawed PBMCs, live CD3+CD8+ cells negative for CD19 and CD56 were sorted. Trimming removed 3 bases from V and 4 bases from J, with 14 bases in between. Germline CDR1 MNHEY, CDR2 SMNVEV (reference sequence). The CDR3 is made up of 15 amino acids. The data were obtained in a study of sequential checkpoint blockade in melanoma. Using immunoSEQ multiplex PCR, the repertoire was profiled, and TCRdb retains in-frame clones only, with some absent. The table includes fewer than 50,000 clones, over 75% detected once.

This TCR was sampled from a human donor with melanoma. The chain joins TRBV27 to TRBJ2-3, with D perhaps matching TRBD2 (5 bases). Sequenced here: CD8+ T cells sorted from blood (inferred from file names), sampled from a patient given nivolumab and ipilimumab in sequence. Here the CDR3 DNA reads TGTGCCAGCAGTTTCTATGAGGGCCACCCAGATACGCAGTATTTT. Encoded protein: CASSFYEGHPDTQYF.